These 6 T cell receptor beta chains were all obtained from the same sample, sequenced in a study of cytomegalovirus exposure and HLA in healthy donors. PCR used 60 Vbeta primers and 13 Jbeta primers. Produced via immunoSEQ multiplex PCR; TCRdb's table is partial and in-frame only. The data contain 150,000 to 200,000 clones, roughly nine tenths of them singletons. The material sequenced was PBMCs. The receptors come from a girl under three years old in good health and CMV-seronegative.

This chain connects TRBV13 to TRBJ1-4; the match to TRBD1 covers 7 bases. Per the germline V gene, CDR1 is PRHDT and CDR2 is FYEKMQ (reference sequence). Trimming took 1 base from V and 10 from J; bases not matched to a gene: 3. The CDR3 runs 13 residues. The CDR3 DNA reads TGTGCCAGCAGCTTAGAGGGGGCTGGAAAACTGTTTTTT. This encodes CASSLEGAGKLFF. Looking up the rest from reference TRBV13 and TRBJ1-4 gives the full variable domain: AAGVIQSPRHLIKEKRETATLKCYPIPRHDTVYWYQQGPGQDPQFLISFYEKMQSDKGSIPDRFSAQQFSDYHSELNMSSLELGDSALYFCASSLEGAGKLFFGSGTQLSVL.

This rearrangement joins TRBV2 to TRBJ2-1, with D tentatively TRBD1 (5 bases). CDR1 and CDR2 (germline): SNHLY, FYNNEI. The V end lost 6 bases, the J end lost 6 bases, and 9 bases lay between the germline ends. The CDR3 has 12 residues. CDR3 residues: CASRSDSNEQFF. The CDR3 nucleotides read TGTGCCAGCAGATCCGACAGCAATGAGCAGTTCTTC.

This clone occurred once. This sequence joins TRBV30 and TRBJ1-1, with D possibly TRBD1 on 6 matching bases. Trimming removed 3 bases at V and 4 bases at J, with 21 bases between. The CDR3 extends over 16 amino acids. The germline CDR1 and CDR2 sequences are GTSNPN and SVGIG (reference sequence). The CDR3 region has the DNA TGTGCCTGGAGAGTCCTTAACAGGGAACGGGGCACTGAAGCTTTCTTT. Protein product: CAWRVLNRERGTEAFF.

The chain employs TRBV5-5 and TRBJ1-1; 9 bases are shared with TRBD1. This CDR3 comprises 16 residues. From germline, CDR1 is SGHKS and CDR2 YYEKEE (reference sequence). Trimming at V came to 2 bases and at J to 0 bases, leaving 5 bases not matched to a gene. The CDR3 DNA sequence: TGTGCCAGCAGCTTACAGGGGGCACGATTGAACACTGAAGCTTTCTTT. Amino acids: CASSLQGARLNTEAFF.

The CDR3 protein is CASSFGVRSNEQFF. CDR3 DNA: TGTGCCAGCAGTTTTGGAGTGAGGTCCAATGAGCAGTTCTTC. The chain carries TRBV27 and TRBJ2-1, with D unclear. Trimming stripped 3 bases from V and 6 bases from J, with 12 bases between. CDR3 length: 14 residues. The germline V gene encodes CDR1 MNHEY and CDR2 SMNVEV (reference sequence).

The rearrangement links TRBV27 to TRBJ1-6, with D hard to call. Trimming left V 8 bases short and J 0 bases short, with 20 bases between. This CDR3 is built from 18 residues. Germline V gives CDR1 MNHEY, CDR2 SMNVEV (reference sequence). CDR3 DNA: TGTGCCAGCCGTTACCTTCCGACGGGTAGCTCCTATAATTCACCCCTCCACTTT. This translates into CASRYLPTGSSYNSPLHF.